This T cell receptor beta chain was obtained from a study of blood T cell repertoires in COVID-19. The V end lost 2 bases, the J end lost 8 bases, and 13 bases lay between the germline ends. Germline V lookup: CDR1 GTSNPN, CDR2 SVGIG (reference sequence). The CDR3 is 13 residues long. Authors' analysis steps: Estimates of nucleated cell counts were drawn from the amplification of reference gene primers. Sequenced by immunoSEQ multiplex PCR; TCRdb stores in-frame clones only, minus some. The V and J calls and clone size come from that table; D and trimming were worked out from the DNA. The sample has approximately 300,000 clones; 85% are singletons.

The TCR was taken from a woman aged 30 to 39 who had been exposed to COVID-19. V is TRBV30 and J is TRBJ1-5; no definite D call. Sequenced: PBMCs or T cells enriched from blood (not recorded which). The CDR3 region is CAWSSQALEPQHF. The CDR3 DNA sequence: TGTGCCTGGAGTTCTCAGGCATTGGAGCCCCAGCATTTT.